Listed below are T cell receptor beta chains from one sample, sequenced in a study of T cell responses to AZD1222 COVID-19 vaccine. Sequenced by immunoSEQ multiplex PCR; TCRdb stores in-frame clones only, minus some. Among around 170,000 clones, about 90% were seen once, and the ten largest hold approximately 10%. Sequenced here: peripheral blood, sampled 28 days after the second AZD1222 dose. Receptors were obtained from an adult who received the AZD1222 COVID-19 vaccine. Each CDR3 is given without its conserved first and last residue.

V gene,CDR3 protein
TRBV6-4,ASSVTGTGGADTQY
TRBV19,ASSNSRNTIY
TRBV7-9,ASSLLAGLNTEAF
TRBV6-6,AGAGGVTSTDTQY
TRBV24-1,ATSVFYNQPQH
TRBV4-2,ASSQVGGNTEAF
TRBV7-6,ASSPTGIGETQY
TRBV19,ASSIPTGTPKATEAF
TRBV15,ATSRDRGNTGELF
TRBV9,ASSPPGTGANEKLF
TRBV25-1,ASSEYGDEQY
TRBV12-3/TRBV12-4,ASTPGGGDGYT
TRBV10-3,AISRLTGDYSGNTIY
TRBV6-5,ASSYGGPLATQY
TRBV6-1,ASSESTDTQY
TRBV3-1/TRBV3-2,ASSQNQRSNQPQH
TRBV15,ATSPRDRGETQY
TRBV5-6,ASSNYRDRVDTQY
TRBV19,ASSIKTGPLH
TRBV9,ASSVARNTGELF
TRBV6-2/TRBV6-3,ASSLRDRSTDTQY
TRBV6-2/TRBV6-3,ASSYGTENYEQY
TRBV5-1,ASSSQGSLDNSPLH
TRBV7-6,ASSALGQLNTEAF
TRBV11-1,ASSLTGGTEAF
TRBV7-9,ASSLGGGADSVEAF
TRBV19,ASTLAGRTTDTQY
TRBV9,ASSVGVRDYEQY
TRBV7-8,ASSFMGGEKLF
TRBV7-6,ASSLEGGTYNEQF
TRBV5-1,ASSSPPGRNNSPLH
TRBV13,ASSLGLAGGTGNTIY
TRBV7-8,ASSPSGLGGYEQF
TRBV6-5,ASSYHPSDEQF
TRBV6-5,ASSRGGQGSYEQY
TRBV25-1,ASSDGGFGYT
TRBV10-3,AITPGTGASNTEAF
TRBV11-2,ASSLDPANQETQY
TRBV7-7,ASSLGASGGYNEQF
TRBV7-3,ASSAYPQGRDEQY
TRBV4-3,ASSQDRGPNQPQH
TRBV27,ASSLLQGGSETQY
TRBV6-5,ASSQPGLFYGYT
TRBV25-1,ASSPSISGGRIYEQY
TRBV7-6,ASSLDNRAGNTIY
TRBV12-3/TRBV12-4,ASSLRPGGTQY
TRBV6-2/TRBV6-3,ASSYTRQGYEQY
TRBV3-1/TRBV3-2,ASSLRTGGNTEAF
TRBV5-8,ASSLAHEQY
TRBV6-1,ASSEIGSPLH
TRBV9,ASSPDGSYGYT